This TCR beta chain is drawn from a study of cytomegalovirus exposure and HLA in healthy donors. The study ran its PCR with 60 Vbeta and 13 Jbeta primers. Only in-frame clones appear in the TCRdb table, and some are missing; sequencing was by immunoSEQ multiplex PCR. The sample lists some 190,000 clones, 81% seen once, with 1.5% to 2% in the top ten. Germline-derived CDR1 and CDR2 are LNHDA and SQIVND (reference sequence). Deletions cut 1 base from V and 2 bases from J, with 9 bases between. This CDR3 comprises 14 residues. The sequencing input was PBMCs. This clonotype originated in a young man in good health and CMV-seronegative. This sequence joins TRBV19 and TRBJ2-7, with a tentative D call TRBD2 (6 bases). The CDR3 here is CASSIGLGPYEQYF. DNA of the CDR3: TGTGCCAGTAGTATAGGACTAGGGCCCTACGAGCAGTACTTC.